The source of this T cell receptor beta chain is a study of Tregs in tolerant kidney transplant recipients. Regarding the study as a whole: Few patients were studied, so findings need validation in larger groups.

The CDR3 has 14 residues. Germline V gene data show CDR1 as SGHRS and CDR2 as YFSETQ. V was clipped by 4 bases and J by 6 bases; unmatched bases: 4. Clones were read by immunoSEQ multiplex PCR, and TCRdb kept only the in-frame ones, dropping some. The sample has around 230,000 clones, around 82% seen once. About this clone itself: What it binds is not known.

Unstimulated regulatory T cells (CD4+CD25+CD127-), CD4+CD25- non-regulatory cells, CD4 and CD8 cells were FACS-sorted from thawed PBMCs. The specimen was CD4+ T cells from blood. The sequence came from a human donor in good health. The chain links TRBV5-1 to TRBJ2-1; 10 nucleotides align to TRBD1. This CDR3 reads CASSRWTGGNEQFF. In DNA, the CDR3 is TGCGCCAGCAGCCGATGGACAGGGGGCAATGAGCAGTTCTTC.